One and the same sample provided the 29 T cell receptor beta chains below, sequenced in a study of T cell repertoires in cytomegalovirus infection. TCRdb used MiXCR to reprocess the reads, holding one entry per CDR3 protein. In the table there are more than 400,000 distinct CDR3 sequences, around 27% of which are singletons. The sample comprised PBMCs. All receptors derive from a human donor in good health (CMV status not recorded). Some clones in this sample may be carry-over from other donors' samples.

The chain couples TRBV7-3 to TRBJ2-2, with TRBD2 as a possible D gene (7 bases). The germline V and J ends were trimmed by 2 bases and 5 bases, with 12 bases remaining between them. Germline CDR1 and CDR2: SGHTA and FQGTGA. This CDR3 has 15 residues. CDR3 sequence: CASSLGGASTGELFF. The DNA of the CDR3 is TGTGCCAGCAGCTTAGGGGGGGCTTCAACCGGGGAGCTGTTTTTT.

The V call is TRBV14, the J call TRBJ1-1; the D is unclear. Germline CDR1 and CDR2: SGHDN and FVKESK. The CDR3 loop spans 15 amino acids. With 6 bases removed from V and 0 bases from J, the gap between germline ends came to 14 bases. In DNA form, the CDR3 reads TGTGCCAGCAGGGACTCTGCAGTTATGAACACTGAAGCTTTCTTT. It codes for CASRDSAVMNTEAFF.

CDR3 amino acids: CASSYLGSENYGYTF. The CDR3 DNA reads as TGTGCCAGCAGTTACCTGGGGTCTGAGAACTATGGCTACACCTTC. The V call is TRBV6-2 or TRBV6-3, the J call TRBJ1-2; no definite D call. This CDR3 spans 15 amino acids. Per germline, CDR1 MNHEY and CDR2 SVGEGT. V was clipped by 2 bases and J by 2 bases, with 12 bases between them.

The chain employs TRBV20-1 and TRBJ2-5; possible D gene TRBD2, 6 bases. Deletions cut 3 bases from V and 9 bases from J, with 20 bases between. Germline V CDR1 and CDR2: DFQATT, SNEGSKA (reference sequence). The CDR3 has 14 residues. In DNA, the CDR3 is TGCAGTGCTAGGGCGGGCCGCGGGGTGGAGGCCCAGTACTTC. Its protein product is CSARAGRGVEAQYF.

The chain joins TRBV6-2 or TRBV6-3 to TRBJ1-5; 10 nucleotides line up with TRBD1. The V gene end was trimmed by 2 bases and the J gene end by 7 bases; junction bases not matched to a gene: 8. This CDR3 has 16 amino acids. Germline-derived CDR1 and CDR2 are MNHEY and SVGEGT. This chain's CDR3 is CASSYDAGTGAQPQHF. For the CDR3, the DNA is TGTGCCAGCAGTTACGATGCCGGGACAGGGGCCCAGCCCCAGCATTTT.

This clonotype showed up many times. The chain combines TRBV7-2 with TRBJ1-1; no reliable D call. Germline V gives CDR1 SGHTA, CDR2 FQGNSA. Trimming removed 5 bases at V and 4 bases at J, with 20 bases between. This CDR3 is 16 amino acids long. The CDR3 nucleotides read TGTGCCAGCAGCCCTCTGGCAGGCGCGGGATCCACTGAAGCTTTCTTT. Residues: CASSPLAGAGSTEAFF.

V gene TRBV19 combines with J gene TRBJ1-2; 9 nucleotides agree with TRBD1. CDR3 length: 14 residues. Germline V gives CDR1 LNHDA, CDR2 SQIVND (reference sequence). Trimming took 3 bases from V and 7 from J; bases not matched to a gene: 6. The CDR3 DNA reads as TGTGCCAGTAGTATGGGGGACAGGGATTCTGGCTACACCTTC. Translating it yields CASSMGDRDSGYTF. The full variable domain, with the rest looked up from reference TRBV19 and TRBJ1-2, is DGGITQSPKYLFRKEGQNVTLSCEQNLNHDAMYWYRQDPGQGLRLIYYSQIVNDFQKGDIAEGYSVSREKKESFPLTVTSAQKNPTAFYLCASSMGDRDSGYTFGSGTRLTVV.

In its sample, this clonotype was seen a few times. The rearrangement uses TRBV12-3 or TRBV12-4 and TRBJ2-5; 9 bases agree with TRBD1. Trimming at V came to 4 bases and at J to 3 bases, leaving 6 bases not matched to a gene. This CDR3 region has 15 residues. CDR3 in DNA: TGTGCCAGCAGTTCACCGGGACAGGGAAAAGAGACCCAGTACTTC. Residues: CASSSPGQGKETQYF.

This clonotype appeared a few times. The chain links TRBV7-9 to TRBJ1-4; TRBD1 matches 8 bases. The CDR3 has 14 residues. V was pared by 7 bases and J by 5 bases, with 6 bases of the junction left unmatched. Looked up from germline, CDR1 is SEHNR and CDR2 is FQNEAQ (reference sequence). CDR3 DNA: TGTGCCAGCATCCGCGGGACAGGAAATGAAAAACTGTTTTTT. This sequence encodes CASIRGTGNEKLFF.

Ten or more counts support this clonotype. CDR3 in amino acids: CASSSGQPGETQYF. The CDR3 coding sequence is TGTGCCAGCAGCTCGGGACAACCCGGAGAGACCCAGTACTTC. This rearrangement joins TRBV7-2 to TRBJ2-5; D possibly corresponds to TRBD1 (6 bases). The CDR3 totals 14 residues. V was trimmed by 4 bases and J by 4 bases, leaving 13 bases between them. The germline CDR1 and CDR2 sequences are SGHTA and FQGNSA.

V gene TRBV18 combines with J gene TRBJ2-1; 7 bases are a match to TRBD1. CDR1 and CDR2 from the germline V gene are KGHSH and LQKENI. V shed 3 bases, J shed 2 bases, and the junction held 7 bases outside the gene matches. There are 16 residues in the CDR3. The CDR3 is CASSPSTGKAYNEQFF. The CDR3 nucleotides read TGTGCCAGCTCACCTTCGACAGGGAAGGCCTACAATGAGCAGTTCTTC.

The chain links TRBV27 to TRBJ2-1; no reliable D call. Trimming removed 6 bases at V and 8 bases at J, with 8 bases between. Germline CDR1 and CDR2: MNHEY and SMNVEV (reference sequence). This CDR3 has 11 amino acids. CDR3 loop: CASRKMDEQFF. The CDR3 nucleotides read TGTGCCAGCAGGAAAATGGATGAGCAGTTCTTC.

The chain joins TRBV7-9 to TRBJ1-5; D remains ambiguous. CDR1 is SEHNR and CDR2 is FQNEAQ in the germline V gene (reference sequence). CDR3 length equals 12 residues. V lost 2 bases, J lost 9 bases, and 8 bases lay in between. The CDR3 reads CASSLPSGPQHF. CDR3 bases: TGTGCCAGCAGCTTACCCTCCGGGCCCCAGCATTTT.

This clonotype was seen a handful of times. V is TRBV12-3 or TRBV12-4 and J is TRBJ1-3; tentatively, D is TRBD1 (6 bases). CDR3 length equals 12 residues. V was cut by 7 bases and J by 8 bases, with 12 bases left in between. The CDR3 DNA reads as TGTGCCAGCACACAGGGTAAAGACACCATATATTTT. As protein: CASTQGKDTIYF.

V and J are TRBV6-5 and TRBJ2-3; 7 nucleotides line up with TRBD1. Germline V gene sequence: CDR1 MNHEY, CDR2 SVGAGI. This CDR3 has 16 amino acids. Unmatched junction bases numbered 12, after V lost 6 bases and J lost 3 bases. The CDR3 loop is CASSSTGITSTDTQYF. The CDR3 DNA follows: TGTGCCAGCAGCTCGACAGGGATCACATCGACAGATACGCAGTATTTT.

This clonotype was seen ten or more times. This rearrangement joins TRBV7-2 to TRBJ2-7; D not certain. This CDR3 region has 13 residues. The V gene's germline CDR1 is SGHTA and CDR2 FQGNSA. V gave up 0 bases and J gave up 0 bases, with 3 bases separating them. This chain's CDR3 is CASSLAFSYEQYF. DNA of the CDR3: TGTGCCAGCAGCTTAGCTTTCTCCTACGAGCAGTACTTC.

This clonotype was picked up many times. The CDR3 DNA is TGTGCCAGCAGCTTAGCTACTAGCGGCACAGATACGCAGTATTTT. Protein sequence: CASSLATSGTDTQYF. This rearrangement joins TRBV7-2 to TRBJ2-3; 7 bases are a match to TRBD2. This CDR3 has 15 residues. V was clipped by 0 bases and J by 1 base; unmatched bases: 1. CDR1 and CDR2 from the germline V gene are SGHTA and FQGNSA.

This clonotype was detected a few times. The gene calls are TRBV28 and TRBJ2-5, with TRBD1 as a possible D gene (6 bases). The CDR3 runs 14 residues. Germline-derived CDR1 and CDR2 are MDHEN and SYDVKM. V lost 6 bases and J lost 2, with 13 bases in between. The CDR3 coding sequence is TGTGCCAGCAGCTACCGGGACACTCAAGAGACCCAGTACTTC. The encoded protein is CASSYRDTQETQYF.

The chain couples TRBV12-3 or TRBV12-4 to TRBJ2-6, with D possibly being TRBD2 (6 bases). Between the trimmed V and J ends, which lost 4 bases and 0 bases, there was a span of 22 bases. This CDR3 region has 20 residues. CDR3 bases: TGTGCCAGCAGTTCATCATGGGGGGACGACAAAGTCTCTGGGGCCAACGTCCTGACTTTC. Translation: CASSSSWGDDKVSGANVLTF.

The chain carries TRBV28 and TRBJ1-2; D perhaps matches TRBD1 (5 bases). Trimming stripped 4 bases from V and 3 bases from J, with 15 bases between. The CDR3 consists of 15 residues. Germline-derived CDR1 and CDR2 are MDHEN and SYDVKM. The CDR3 sequence: CASSSEGRADYGYTF. The CDR3 region has the DNA TGTGCCAGCAGTTCCGAGGGCAGGGCGGACTATGGCTACACCTTC.

This clonotype was seen more than once but under ten times. V is TRBV19 and J is TRBJ1-1; TRBD1 matches 9 bases. CDR1 is LNHDA, CDR2 SQIVND, per germline (reference sequence). The trim removed 9 bases at V and 11 bases at J, leaving 13 bases unmatched. This CDR3 spans 13 amino acids. The CDR3 loop reads CASTTGTGSGAFF. CDR3 nucleotides: TGTGCCAGCACAACCGGGACAGGGTCTGGTGCTTTCTTT. Full variable domain (rest looked up from reference TRBV19 and TRBJ1-1): DGGITQSPKYLFRKEGQNVTLSCEQNLNHDAMYWYRQDPGQGLRLIYYSQIVNDFQKGDIAEGYSVSREKKESFPLTVTSAQKNPTAFYLCASTTGTGSGAFFGQGTRLTVV.

The CDR3 loop is CSARLAGVETQYF. The CDR3 DNA is TGCAGTGCTCGATTAGCGGGAGTAGAGACCCAGTACTTC. The J gene is TRBJ2-5, the V gene TRBV20-1, with 9 nucleotides matching TRBD2. The CDR3 is 13 residues long. V lost 5 bases to trimming and J lost 4 bases; unmatched junction nucleotides: 5. Germline V lookup: CDR1 DFQATT, CDR2 SNEGSKA (reference sequence).

This clonotype has more than one count but fewer than ten. V usage is TRBV20-1 and J usage is TRBJ1-1; the D is unclear. V lost 7 bases, J lost 1 base, and 7 bases lay in between. Germline loops: CDR1 DFQATT, CDR2 SNEGSKA (reference sequence). This CDR3 comprises 11 residues. The CDR3 nucleotides read TGCAGTGTACCTTCGAACACTGAAGCTTTCTTT. This codes for CSVPSNTEAFF.

The V gene is TRBV11-1, the J gene TRBJ2-2, with a weak D call TRBD2 (5 bases). The CDR3 contains 16 residues. The germline V gene encodes CDR1 SGHAT and CDR2 FQDESV (reference sequence). V gave up 2 bases and J gave up 1 base, with 11 bases separating them. The CDR3 DNA reads TGTGCCAGCAGCTTACGGGGAGTTGTGAACACCGGGGAGCTGTTTTTT. This encodes CASSLRGVVNTGELFF.

At least ten counts were recorded for this clonotype. The chain employs TRBV7-2 and TRBJ2-1, with D possibly matching TRBD1 (5 bases). Germline V gives CDR1 SGHTA, CDR2 FQGNSA. Trimming removed 3 bases from V and 12 bases from J, with 12 bases in between. The CDR3 runs to 12 residues. CDR3 coding DNA: TGTGCCAGCAGCTTTAAAGGGGTTGGGCAGTTCTTC. Its translation is CASSFKGVGQFF.

The J gene is TRBJ2-7, the V gene TRBV6-1; 8 bases line up with TRBD1. V was clipped by 7 bases and J by 5 bases; unmatched bases: 7. CDR1 and CDR2 from the germline V gene are MNHNS and SASEGT. The CDR3 is 13 amino acids. As DNA, the CDR3 is TGTGCCAGCACCCCGAGACAGGGGCACGAGCAGTACTTC. Translation gives CASTPRQGHEQYF.

This clonotype was seen only a few times. The V and J genes are TRBV12-5 and TRBJ2-1, with unresolved D. The CDR3 has 13 residues. Trimming stripped 4 bases from V and 7 bases from J, with 11 bases between. The germline V gene encodes CDR1 LGHNT and CDR2 FRNRAP. The CDR3 sequence: CASGSLMENEQFF. DNA of the CDR3: TGTGCTAGTGGTTCCCTGATGGAGAATGAGCAGTTCTTC.

This clonotype turned up a few times. The chain carries TRBV20-1 and TRBJ1-1; no firm D call. Deletions cut 8 bases from V and 1 base from J, with 11 bases between. Germline V gives CDR1 DFQATT, CDR2 SNEGSKA (reference sequence). This CDR3 is 12 amino acids long. The DNA of the CDR3 is TGCAGTCGTGGCTCCGGGAACACTGAAGCTTTCTTT. Encoded protein: CSRGSGNTEAFF.

This clonotype was detected only a few times. The chain recombines TRBV6-2 or TRBV6-3 with TRBJ2-2; 12 bases line up with TRBD2. V shed 6 bases and J 1 base; nucleotides not matched to a gene: 6. CDR1 and CDR2 (germline): MNHEY, SVGEGT. The CDR3 is made up of 17 amino acids. The CDR3 reads CASSWSSGRENTGELFF. CDR3 coding DNA: TGTGCCAGCAGCTGGTCTAGCGGGAGGGAGAACACCGGGGAGCTGTTTTTT.